The next 8 T cell receptor beta chains were all read from a single sample in a study of cytomegalovirus exposure and HLA in healthy donors. The protocol was immunoSEQ multiplex PCR, while the TCRdb copy is restricted to in-frame clones and leaves out a portion. The table lists about 130,000 clones, approximately 95% of them singletons. The sample was PBMCs. The receptors here all came from a young man in good health and CMV-seronegative.

The chain couples TRBV6-1 to TRBJ1-5; D is uncertain. V was trimmed by 11 bases and J by 2 bases, leaving 13 bases between them. This CDR3 is 13 amino acids long. Germline lookup yields CDR1 MNHNS and CDR2 SASEGT. CDR3 in amino acids: CAADPWGNQPQHF. The CDR3 DNA follows: TGTGCCGCGGATCCCTGGGGCAATCAGCCCCAGCATTTT.

This sequence joins TRBV2 and TRBJ1-3; D call uncertain. CDR1 SNHLY and CDR2 FYNNEI come from the germline V gene. V gave up 7 bases and J gave up 0 bases, with 10 bases separating them. This CDR3 has 14 amino acids. CDR3 residues: CASIPRGSGNTIYF. The CDR3 region has the DNA TGTGCCAGCATCCCTCGGGGCTCTGGAAACACCATATATTTT.

The CDR3 reads CASSRPQGIYGYTF. CDR3 nucleotide sequence: TGTGCCAGCAGCCGGCCACAGGGAATCTATGGCTACACCTTC. The chain combines TRBV28 with TRBJ1-2; D is perhaps TRBD1 (6 bases). The germline CDR1 and CDR2 sequences are MDHEN and SYDVKM. Trimming shortened V by 6 bases and J by 4 bases, and 15 bases separated the two germline ends. CDR3 length equals 14 residues.

J is TRBJ1-1 and V is TRBV7-9; D gene unclear. The CDR3 length is 15 residues. Per germline, CDR1 SEHNR and CDR2 FQNEAQ (reference sequence). Between the trimmed V and J ends, which lost 1 base and 6 bases, there was a span of 15 bases. CDR3 sequence: CASSLVAGPAAEAFF. The CDR3 region has the DNA TGTGCCAGCAGCTTAGTAGCCGGCCCGGCGGCTGAAGCTTTCTTT.

This chain links TRBV30 with TRBJ1-1; a weak D match, TRBD1 (5 bases). CDR1 and CDR2 (germline): GTSNPN, SVGIG (reference sequence). CDR3 length equals 14 residues. Trimming cost V 1 base and J 0 bases, with 9 bases left between them. The CDR3, as DNA: TGTGCCTGGAGTGCTCGGACACTGAACACTGAAGCTTTCTTT. Its translation: CAWSARTLNTEAFF.

The chain uses TRBV28 and TRBJ1-2; D gene uncertain. Germline CDR1 and CDR2: MDHEN and SYDVKM. The CDR3 sequence is 13 residues long. Trimming took off 4 bases at V and 6 bases at J, with 12 bases between the two ends. Here the CDR3 DNA reads TGTGCCAGCAGTTGGTCAAAGAGGGATGGCTACACCTTC. Encoded protein: CASSWSKRDGYTF.

This clone was detected only a few times. The V and J genes are TRBV7-9 and TRBJ1-4; possibly TRBD1 for D (6 bases). Per germline, CDR1 SEHNR and CDR2 FQNEAQ (reference sequence). Trimming cost V 2 bases and J 7 bases, with 20 bases left between them. The CDR3 spans 17 residues. The CDR3 protein is CASSLPLGQLSGEKLFF. DNA of the CDR3: TGTGCCAGCAGCTTACCTCTAGGACAGCTATCCGGTGAAAAACTGTTTTTT.

The chain couples TRBV25-1 to TRBJ1-1, with no clear D. Trimming stripped 5 bases from V and 2 bases from J, with 15 bases between. The germline V gene has CDR1 MGHDK and CDR2 SYGVNS. The CDR3 loop spans 15 amino acids. CDR3 loop: CASSPRWGVNTEAFF. CDR3 nucleotide sequence: TGTGCCAGCAGTCCACGATGGGGAGTAAACACTGAAGCTTTCTTT.